These T cell receptor beta chains were read from a single sample in a study of T cells after yellow fever vaccination. A single record per CDR3 protein comes from TCRdb applying MiXCR to the 5' RACE reads. The data contain around 73,000 distinct CDR3 sequences, around 7.3% of them seen just once; the ten biggest clones take up around 38%. The sample here was CD8+ T cells sorted from PBMCs, taken on the day of the yellow fever booster vaccination. The source of these receptors is a man aged 25 to 45 who received the YFV17D yellow fever vaccine. The CDR3 runs from the conserved cysteine through the conserved F or W. A D gene is named only where the DNA matches it firmly. Size is stated for part of the rows, as once, few or many counts, or as a class when the clone is expanded.

d_gene	j_gene	abundance	v_gene	CDR3nt	CDR3aa
TRBD2	TRBJ2-1	-	TRBV20-1	TGCAGTGCTGACACGTCCCGGGAGGATTTCTACAATGGGCAGTTCTTC	CSADTSREDFYNGQFF
-	TRBJ1-5	many	TRBV4-3	TGCGCCAGCAGCCAAGACTCAGATCAGCCCCAGCATTTT	CASSQDSDQPQHF
-	TRBJ2-7	-	TRBV20-1	TGCAGTGCTAGGTCTTCTAGCGATCTCTACGAGCAGTACTTC	CSARSSSDLYEQYF
-	TRBJ1-5	few	TRBV19	TGTGCCATCGGGCCCAGAGGGCAGCCCCAGCATTTT	CAIGPRGQPQHF
TRBD2	TRBJ2-3	-	TRBV29-1	TGCAGCGTTGAGGGGGGGGAAGAGCCAGATACGCAGTATTTT	CSVEGGEEPDTQYF
-	TRBJ1-1	few	TRBV2	TGTGCCAGCAGTGGTGGAACCCGGGGGCTCACTGAAGCTTTCTTT	CASSGGTRGLTEAFF
-	TRBJ2-2	many	TRBV4-3	TGCGCCAGCAGCCAAGATAAGGGGCTCACCGGGGAGCTGTTTTTT	CASSQDKGLTGELFF
-	TRBJ2-7	-	TRBV20-1	TGCAGTGCTAGACTCGGAACCTACGAGCAGTACTTC	CSARLGTYEQYF
TRBD1	TRBJ1-1	few	TRBV6-2/TRBV6-3	TGTGCCAGCAGCGGCCCGGGACAGGGGGCAACTGAAGCTTTCTTT	CASSGPGQGATEAFF
-	TRBJ2-7	many	TRBV20-1	TGCAGTGCGATGACTCGGGACACCTACGAGCAGTACTTC	CSAMTRDTYEQYF
TRBD2	TRBJ2-1	medium-sized	TRBV20-1	TGCAGTGCTAGGGTGGGGTATGAGCGGGAGGTCCGAGTATACAATGAGCAGTTCTTC	CSARVGYEREVRVYNEQFF
-	TRBJ2-3	-	TRBV7-9	TGTGCCAGCAGCTTAGTCGGTAATACGCAGTATTTT	CASSLVGNTQYF
-	TRBJ2-7	-	TRBV7-2	TGTGCCAGCAGCTACCCGGACAGACCCTACGAGCAGTACTTC	CASSYPDRPYEQYF
TRBD2	TRBJ2-5	many	TRBV7-8	TGTGCCAGCAGCCGTGGACTAGCGGGAGGGCCGGAGACCCAGTACTTC	CASSRGLAGGPETQYF
TRBD1	TRBJ2-7	-	TRBV30	TGTGCCTGGACGGACAGGGGTCGCGAGCAGTACTTC	CAWTDRGREQYF
-	TRBJ2-2	many	TRBV7-9	TGTGCCAGCAGCCCTCCCCACACCGGGGAGCTGTTTTTT	CASSPPHTGELFF
-	TRBJ1-1	few	TRBV5-6	TGTGCCAGCAGCTTTACTGGAGGGACTGAAGCTTTCTTT	CASSFTGGTEAFF
-	TRBJ2-7	few	TRBV7-8	TGTGCCAGCACCCCCGAACAGTCACGAACCCTCTACGAGCAGTACTTC	CASTPEQSRTLYEQYF
TRBD2	TRBJ2-1	many	TRBV11-1	TGTGCCAGCAGCTTCGAAGCGGGGAACTACAATGAGCAGTTCTTC	CASSFEAGNYNEQFF
TRBD2	TRBJ2-7	many	TRBV10-3	TGTGCCATCAGCTCCCTGCGGGGGTACTCCTACGAGCAGTACTTC	CAISSLRGYSYEQYF
-	TRBJ2-5	many	TRBV6-2/TRBV6-3	TGTGCCAGCAGCTACCAGGGTCTAGAGACCCAGTACTTC	CASSYQGLETQYF
TRBD1	TRBJ2-7	-	TRBV12-3/TRBV12-4	TGTGCCAGCAGTTTTCCGGGACAGGGCTCCTACGAGCAGTACTTC	CASSFPGQGSYEQYF
-	TRBJ2-7	few	TRBV20-1	TGCAGTGCTAGTGGGGGGGGCCGTTTTTACGAGCAGTACTTC	CSASGGGRFYEQYF
TRBD2	TRBJ2-1	few	TRBV28	TGTGCCAGCAATGAGCTAGCGGGAGGTTCTGAGCAGTTCTTC	CASNELAGGSEQFF
-	TRBJ1-1	-	TRBV29-1	TGCAGCGTTGAATATGGGGGCACTGAAGCTTTCTTT	CSVEYGGTEAFF
-	TRBJ2-5	few	TRBV6-5	TGTGCCAGCTATTACCAAGAGACCCAGTACTTC	CASYYQETQYF
TRBD2	TRBJ2-1	many	TRBV29-1	TGCAGCGTTTTTGCGGGAGCGGGAAATGAGCAGTTCTTC	CSVFAGAGNEQFF
-	TRBJ2-7	-	TRBV6-5	TGTGCCAGCAGCTCCCCAGGGTGGGAGCAGTACTTC	CASSSPGWEQYF
-	TRBJ2-7	-	TRBV5-6	TGTGCCAGCAGCTCGGGGCGGGGCTACGAGCAGTACTTC	CASSSGRGYEQYF
TRBD2	TRBJ2-3	many	TRBV11-1	TGTGCCAGTGGAGGACTAGCGGGACCTCGCACAGATACGCAGTATTTT	CASGGLAGPRTDTQYF
-	TRBJ2-7	-	TRBV23-1	TGCGCCAGCAGTCAATTTGGGCGGAGAGCCTACGAGCAGTACTTC	CASSQFGRRAYEQYF
TRBD2	TRBJ2-5	-	TRBV4-3	TGCGCCAGCAGCCAAGGGAATAGCGGGATGTTCCGGGGGGAGACCCAGTACTTC	CASSQGNSGMFRGETQYF
-	TRBJ2-1	many	TRBV4-3	TGCGCCAGCAGCCAAGATTTTTCCTACTACAATGAGCAGTTCTTC	CASSQDFSYYNEQFF
TRBD1	TRBJ2-1	few	TRBV6-5	TGTGCCAGCAGTAATGCTCCGACAGGGGGTGGGGAGCAGTTCTTC	CASSNAPTGGGEQFF
-	TRBJ2-1	many	TRBV7-9	TGTGCCAGCAGCCCTAAGGACAGTACCTACAATGAGCAGTTCTTC	CASSPKDSTYNEQFF
TRBD1	TRBJ2-7	-	TRBV5-1	TGCGCCAGCAGCTCGGGACAGGGCCCCCACGAGCAGTACTTC	CASSSGQGPHEQYF
-	TRBJ2-1	many	TRBV27	TGTGCCACCCAGCGAGCGGCGAGCTCCTACAATGAGCAGTTCTTC	CATQRAASSYNEQFF
-	TRBJ2-7	-	TRBV9	TGTGCCAGCAGCGCCACTGAATACGAGCAGTACTTC	CASSATEYEQYF
TRBD2	TRBJ2-5	few	TRBV7-9	TGTGCCAGCAGCTTAACTAGCGCATATCAAGAGACCCAGTACTTC	CASSLTSAYQETQYF
-	TRBJ2-2	few	TRBV5-1	TGCGCCAGCAGCTTGGATGGAGGGGAGCTGTTTTTT	CASSLDGGELFF
-	TRBJ2-7	-	TRBV28	TGTGCCAGCAGTGGGGAGCAGGGCAACTACGAGCAGTACTTC	CASSGEQGNYEQYF
-	TRBJ2-2	many	TRBV20-1	TGCAGTGCTCCTCAGCCGGAGTCGACCGGGGAGCTGTTTTTT	CSAPQPESTGELFF
-	TRBJ1-4	many	TRBV4-2	TGTGCCAGCAGCGAGGACGGCTCTCTCCTGGGACCTAATGAAAAACTGTTTTTT	CASSEDGSLLGPNEKLFF
TRBD2	TRBJ2-3	-	TRBV12-3/TRBV12-4	TGTGCCAGCAGCCACCGGGGACTAGCAGCAGATACGCAGTATTTT	CASSHRGLAADTQYF
-	TRBJ2-7	-	TRBV12-5	TGTGCTAGTGGTTTCCCCTCCTACGAGCAGTACTTC	CASGFPSYEQYF
-	TRBJ2-6	many	TRBV6-5	TGTGCCAGCAGTTACTCGAGCATAGGGCCCCCCTCTGGGGCCAACGTCCTGACTTTC	CASSYSSIGPPSGANVLTF
TRBD2	TRBJ2-7	many	TRBV6-2/TRBV6-3	TGTGCCAGCAGTTACTCGACGGGAGGCTACGAGCAGTACTTC	CASSYSTGGYEQYF
-	TRBJ2-1	few	TRBV12-3/TRBV12-4	TGTGCCAGCAGTTTGGGAGTCTCCTACAATGAGCAGTTCTTC	CASSLGVSYNEQFF
TRBD2	TRBJ2-1	many	TRBV29-1	TGCAGCGTAGCGGGAGCGGGGAATGAGCAGTTCTTC	CSVAGAGNEQFF
-	TRBJ2-2	few	TRBV7-8	TGTGCCAGCAGCATTAGCGCGGGCACCGGGGAGCTGTTTTTT	CASSISAGTGELFF
TRBD1	TRBJ2-7	few	TRBV28	TGTGCCAGCATGGGCACAGGGGGAGAGGACGAGCAGTACTTC	CASMGTGGEDEQYF
-	TRBJ1-5	-	TRBV30	TGTGCCTGGAGTGGGAATGGCAATCAGCCCCAGCATTTT	CAWSGNGNQPQHF
-	TRBJ2-5	-	TRBV13	TGTGCCAGCAGCCTCGCTCGAGGGTTGGAGACCCAGTACTTC	CASSLARGLETQYF
TRBD2	TRBJ2-1	-	TRBV7-6	TGTGCCAGCAGCTTAGTACCGGGACTAGCGGGCCCCGATCACTACAATGAGCAGTTCTTC	CASSLVPGLAGPDHYNEQFF